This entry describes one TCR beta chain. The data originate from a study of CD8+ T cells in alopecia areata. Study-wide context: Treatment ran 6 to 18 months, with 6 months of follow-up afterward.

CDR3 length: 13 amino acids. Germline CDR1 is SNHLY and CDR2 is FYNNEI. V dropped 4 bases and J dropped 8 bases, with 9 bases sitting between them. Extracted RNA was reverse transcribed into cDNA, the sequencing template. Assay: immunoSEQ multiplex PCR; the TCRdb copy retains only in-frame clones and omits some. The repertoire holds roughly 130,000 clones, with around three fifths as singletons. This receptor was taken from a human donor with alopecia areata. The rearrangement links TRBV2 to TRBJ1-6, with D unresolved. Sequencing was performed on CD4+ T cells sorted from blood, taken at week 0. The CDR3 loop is CASSGHRDSPLHF. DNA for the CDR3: TGTGCCAGCAGTGGACACAGAGATTCACCCCTCCACTTT.